The T cell receptor (beta chain) described here comes from a study of T cell responses to AZD1222 COVID-19 vaccine. Study-wide points: As reported, nearly half of all spike-specific TCRs target variant regions that are unmutated. Clonal diversity was possibly underestimated, and white British individuals and females predominated among donors. Across spike, vaccine-associated CD4 TCRs were found, dominant at 160-218 and 743-854.

Only in-frame clones appear in the TCRdb table, and some are missing; sequencing was by immunoSEQ multiplex PCR. The table shows over 200,000 clones, with roughly 94% occurring only once. The germline V gene has CDR1 MNHEY and CDR2 SVGAGI. This CDR3 is 14 amino acids long. V lost 6 bases to trimming and J lost 2 bases, with 13 bases between them. Comment on this clone: The target antigen is unknown.

The chain uses TRBV6-5 and TRBJ1-2; TRBD1 is a possible D gene (6 bases). Here the sequenced sample was peripheral blood, taken 28 days after the second dose of the MenACWY control vaccine. The receptor's source is an adult who received the MenACWY meningococcal vaccine as a control. As DNA, the CDR3 is TGTGCCAGCAGCCTTACCGACAGGAACTATGGCTACACCTTC. As protein: CASSLTDRNYGYTF.